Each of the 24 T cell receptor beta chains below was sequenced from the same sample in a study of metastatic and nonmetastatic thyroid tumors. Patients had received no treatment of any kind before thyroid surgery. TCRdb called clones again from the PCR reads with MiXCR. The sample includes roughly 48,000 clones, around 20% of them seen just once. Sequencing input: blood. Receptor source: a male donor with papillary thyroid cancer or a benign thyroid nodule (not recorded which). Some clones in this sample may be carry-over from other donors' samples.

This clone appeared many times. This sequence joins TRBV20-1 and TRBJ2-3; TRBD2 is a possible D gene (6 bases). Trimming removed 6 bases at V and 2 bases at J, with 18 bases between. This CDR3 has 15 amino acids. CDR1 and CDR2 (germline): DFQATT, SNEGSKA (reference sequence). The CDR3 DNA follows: TGCAGTGCCAGGGATGCGGGGAGTCCCACAGATACGCAGTATTTT. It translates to CSARDAGSPTDTQYF.

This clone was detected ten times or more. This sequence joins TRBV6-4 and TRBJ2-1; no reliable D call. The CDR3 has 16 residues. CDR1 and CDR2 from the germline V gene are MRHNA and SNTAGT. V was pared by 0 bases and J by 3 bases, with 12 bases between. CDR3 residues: CASSDSPYALYNEQFF. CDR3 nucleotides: TGTGCCAGCAGTGACTCCCCCTATGCCCTCTACAATGAGCAGTTCTTC.

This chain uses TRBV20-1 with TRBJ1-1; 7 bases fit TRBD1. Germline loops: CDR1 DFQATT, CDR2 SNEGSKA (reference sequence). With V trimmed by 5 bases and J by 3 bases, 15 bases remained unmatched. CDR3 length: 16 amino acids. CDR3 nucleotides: TGCAGTGCTTCCACAGGGGACGCCCCACCGGACACTGAAGCTTTCTTT. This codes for CSASTGDAPPDTEAFF.

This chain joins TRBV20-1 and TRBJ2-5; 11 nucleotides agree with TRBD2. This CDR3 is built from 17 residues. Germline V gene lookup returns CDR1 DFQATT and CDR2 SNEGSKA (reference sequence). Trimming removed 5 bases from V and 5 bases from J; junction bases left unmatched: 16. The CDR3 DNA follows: TGCAGTGCTGCGATAGCGGGAGGGCCTCTTACCGGGGAGACCCAGTACTTC. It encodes CSAAIAGGPLTGETQYF.

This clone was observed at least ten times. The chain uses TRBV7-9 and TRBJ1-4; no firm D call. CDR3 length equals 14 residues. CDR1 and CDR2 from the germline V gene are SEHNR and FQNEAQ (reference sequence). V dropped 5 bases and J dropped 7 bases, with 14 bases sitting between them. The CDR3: CASSPATLAEKLFF. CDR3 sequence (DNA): TGTGCCAGCAGCCCTGCTACCTTGGCTGAAAAACTGTTTTTT.

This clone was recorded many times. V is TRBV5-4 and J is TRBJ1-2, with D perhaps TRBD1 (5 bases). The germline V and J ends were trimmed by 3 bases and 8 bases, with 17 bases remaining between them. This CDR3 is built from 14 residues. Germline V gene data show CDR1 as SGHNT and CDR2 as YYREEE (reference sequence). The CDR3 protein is CASSSGGTGRGYTF. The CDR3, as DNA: TGTGCCAGCAGCTCCGGCGGGACCGGGAGGGGCTACACCTTC.

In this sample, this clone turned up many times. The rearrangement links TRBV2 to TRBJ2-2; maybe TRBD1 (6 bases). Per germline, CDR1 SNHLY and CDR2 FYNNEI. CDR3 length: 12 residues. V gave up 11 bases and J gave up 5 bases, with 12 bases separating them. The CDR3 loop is CAFWTVTGELFF. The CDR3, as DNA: TGTGCCTTTTGGACAGTAACCGGGGAGCTGTTTTTT.

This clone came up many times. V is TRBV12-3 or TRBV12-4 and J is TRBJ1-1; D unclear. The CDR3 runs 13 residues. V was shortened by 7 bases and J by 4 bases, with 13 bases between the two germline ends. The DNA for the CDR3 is TGTGCCAGCAACACCCCAGCGGGCACTGAAGCTTTCTTT. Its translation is CASNTPAGTEAFF.

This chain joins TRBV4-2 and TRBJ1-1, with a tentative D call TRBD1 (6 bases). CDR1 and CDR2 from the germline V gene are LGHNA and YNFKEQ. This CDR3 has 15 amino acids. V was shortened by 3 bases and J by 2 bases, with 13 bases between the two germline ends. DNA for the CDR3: TGTGCCAGCAGCCATTCGACAGGAGTTAACACTGAAGCTTTCTTT. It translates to CASSHSTGVNTEAFF.

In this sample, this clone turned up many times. DNA of the CDR3: TGTGCCAGCAGCTTATGGGGGTCCAAGAACACTGAAGCTTTCTTT. This sequence encodes CASSLWGSKNTEAFF. The chain links TRBV7-2 to TRBJ1-1; the D gene is possibly TRBD1 (5 bases). V was pared by 2 bases and J by 1 base, with 11 bases between. Germline loops: CDR1 SGHTA, CDR2 FQGNSA. CDR3 length equals 15 residues.

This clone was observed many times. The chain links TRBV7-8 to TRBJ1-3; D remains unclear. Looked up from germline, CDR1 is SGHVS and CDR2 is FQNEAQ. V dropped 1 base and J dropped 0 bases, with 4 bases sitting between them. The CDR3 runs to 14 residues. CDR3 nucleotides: TGTGCCAGCAGCTTAGGTATCTCTGGAAACACCATATATTTT. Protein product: CASSLGISGNTIYF.

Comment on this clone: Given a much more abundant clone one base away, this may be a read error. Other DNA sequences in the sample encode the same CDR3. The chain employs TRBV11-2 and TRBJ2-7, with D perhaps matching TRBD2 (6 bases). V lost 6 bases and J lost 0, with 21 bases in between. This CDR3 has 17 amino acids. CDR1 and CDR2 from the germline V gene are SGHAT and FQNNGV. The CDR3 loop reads CASSPRGRDLLSYEQYF. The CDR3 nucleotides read TGTGCCAGCAGTCCGCGTGGTAGGGACTTGCTCTCCTACGAGCAGTACTTC.

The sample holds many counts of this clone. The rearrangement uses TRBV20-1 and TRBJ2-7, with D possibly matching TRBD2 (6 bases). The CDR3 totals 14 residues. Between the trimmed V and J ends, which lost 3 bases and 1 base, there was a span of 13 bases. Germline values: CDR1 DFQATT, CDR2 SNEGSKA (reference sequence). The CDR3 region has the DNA TGCAGTGCTAGGTTAAGCGGGTCTTCCTACGAGCAGTACTTC. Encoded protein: CSARLSGSSYEQYF.

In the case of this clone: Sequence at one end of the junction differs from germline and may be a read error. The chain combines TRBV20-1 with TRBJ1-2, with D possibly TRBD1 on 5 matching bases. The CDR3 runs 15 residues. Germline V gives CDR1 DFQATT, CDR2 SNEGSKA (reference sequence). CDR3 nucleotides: TGCAGTGCTAGGAGGGACGGAATTTCTAACTGTGGCTACACCTTC. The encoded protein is CSARRDGISNCGYTF.

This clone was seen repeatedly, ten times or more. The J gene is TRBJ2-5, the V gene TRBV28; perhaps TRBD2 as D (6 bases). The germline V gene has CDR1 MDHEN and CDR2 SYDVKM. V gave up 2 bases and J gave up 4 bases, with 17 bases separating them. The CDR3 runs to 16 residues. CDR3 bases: TGTGCCAGCAGTTTAAGGATGCGGGAACTAGGAGAGACCCAGTACTTC. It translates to CASSLRMRELGETQYF.

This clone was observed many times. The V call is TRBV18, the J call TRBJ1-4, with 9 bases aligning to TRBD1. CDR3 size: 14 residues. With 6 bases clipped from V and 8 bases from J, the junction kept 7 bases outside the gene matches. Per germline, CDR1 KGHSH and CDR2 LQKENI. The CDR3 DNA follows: TGTGCCAGCTCTCCGGGACAGGGTATAGAAAAACTGTTTTTT. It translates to CASSPGQGIEKLFF.

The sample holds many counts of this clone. The CDR3 here is CASSVGGTRGNSPLHF. The CDR3 nucleotides are TGTGCCAGCAGCGTAGGAGGAACACGGGGTAATTCACCCCTCCACTTT. The genes are TRBV9 and TRBJ1-6; D ambiguous. The V gene lost 0 bases and the J gene lost 6 bases, with 13 bases spanning the gap. This CDR3 is built from 16 residues. Germline values: CDR1 SGDLS, CDR2 YYNGEE.

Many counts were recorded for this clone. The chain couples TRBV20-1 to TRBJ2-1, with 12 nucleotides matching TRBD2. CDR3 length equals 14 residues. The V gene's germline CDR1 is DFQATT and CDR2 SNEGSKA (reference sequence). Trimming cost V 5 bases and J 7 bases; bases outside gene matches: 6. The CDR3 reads CSAPSGRAGNEQFF. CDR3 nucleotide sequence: TGCAGTGCTCCTAGCGGGAGGGCCGGTAATGAGCAGTTCTTC.

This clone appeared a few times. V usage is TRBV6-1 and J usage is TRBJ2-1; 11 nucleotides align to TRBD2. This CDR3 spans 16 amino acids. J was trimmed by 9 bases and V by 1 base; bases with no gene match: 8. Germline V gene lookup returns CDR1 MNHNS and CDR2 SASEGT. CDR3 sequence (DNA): TGTGCCAGCAGTGAAGGTCTACTAGCGGGGGCCCGTGAGCAGTTCTTC. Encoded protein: CASSEGLLAGAREQFF.

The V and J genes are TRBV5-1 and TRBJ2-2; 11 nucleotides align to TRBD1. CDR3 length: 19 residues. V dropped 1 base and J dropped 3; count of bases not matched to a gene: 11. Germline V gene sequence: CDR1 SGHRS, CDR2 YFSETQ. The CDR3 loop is CASSLSGDRGYGYTGELFF. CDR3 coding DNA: TGCGCCAGCAGCTTGTCCGGGGACAGGGGGTATGGCTACACCGGGGAGCTGTTTTTT. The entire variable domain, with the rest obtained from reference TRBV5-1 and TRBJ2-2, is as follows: KAGVTQTPRYLIKTRGQQVTLSCSPISGHRSVSWYQQTPGQGLQFLFEYFSETQRNKGNFPGRFSGRQFSNSRSEMNVSTLELGDSALYLCASSLSGDRGYGYTGELFFGEGSRLTVL.

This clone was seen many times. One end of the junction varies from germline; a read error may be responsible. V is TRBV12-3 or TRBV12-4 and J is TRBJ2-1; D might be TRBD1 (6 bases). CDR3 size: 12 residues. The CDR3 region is CASSLVLGTTIF. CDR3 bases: TGTGCCAGCAGTTTAGTACTAGGGACAACTATCTTC.

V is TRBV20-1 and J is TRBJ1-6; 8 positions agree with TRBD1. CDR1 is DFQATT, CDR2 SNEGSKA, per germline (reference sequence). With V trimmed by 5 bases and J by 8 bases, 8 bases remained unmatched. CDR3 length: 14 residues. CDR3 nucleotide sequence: TGCAGTGCTCGAACCGGGACAGGCCATTCACCCCTCCACTTT. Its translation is CSARTGTGHSPLHF.

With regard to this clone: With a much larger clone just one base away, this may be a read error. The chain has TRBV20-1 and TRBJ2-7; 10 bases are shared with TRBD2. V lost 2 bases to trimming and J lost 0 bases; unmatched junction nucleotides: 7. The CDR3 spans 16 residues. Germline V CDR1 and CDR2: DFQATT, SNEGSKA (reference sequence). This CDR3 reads CSARYPGLAASYEQYF. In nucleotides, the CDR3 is TGCAGTGCTAGATATCCTGGACTAGCGGCCTCCTACGAGCAGTACTTC.

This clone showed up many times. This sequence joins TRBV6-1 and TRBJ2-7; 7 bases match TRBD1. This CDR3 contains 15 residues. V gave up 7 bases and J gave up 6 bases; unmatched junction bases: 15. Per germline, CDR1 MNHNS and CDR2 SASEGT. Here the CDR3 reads CASTPLTGSGSEQYF. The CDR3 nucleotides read TGTGCCAGCACCCCATTGACAGGGTCGGGTAGCGAGCAGTACTTC.